A selection of T cell receptor beta chains follows, all from one sample in a study of high-grade serous ovarian cancer treatment subgroups. The assay was immunoSEQ multiplex PCR, and TCRdb's table has in-frame clones only and misses some. This sample has about 4,000 clones; roughly 74% occur once, and the top ten carry 9.5% to 15%. Specimen: tumor tissue. The receptors originated from a human donor with high-grade serous ovarian cancer. The CDR3 runs from the conserved cysteine through the conserved F or W. D genes are given only for firm matches. Size is omitted from some rows. Given values are once, few, many or a class for expanded clones.

V: TRBV5-1
J: TRBJ2-5
size: .
D: TRBD1
DNA: TGCGCCAGCAGCCGAGGACAGGGGGTGTCAGAGACCCAGTACTTC
CDR3: CASSRGQGVSETQYF

V: TRBV23-1
J: TRBJ2-1
size: once
D: TRBD2
DNA: TGCGCCAGCAGTCAACCGGCTAGCGGGGGTGTCAATGAGCAGTTCTTC
CDR3: CASSQPASGGVNEQFF

V: TRBV10-3
J: TRBJ1-2
size: large
D: .
DNA: TGTGCCATCAAAAACGAACCTAACTATGGCTACACCTTC
CDR3: CAIKNEPNYGYTF

V: TRBV6-1
J: TRBJ1-4
size: .
D: .
DNA: TGTGCCAGCAGTGAAGGTCGGGGTAGAGGGATTAATGAAAAACTGTTTTTT
CDR3: CASSEGRGRGINEKLFF

V: TRBV7-4
J: TRBJ2-7
size: .
D: .
DNA: TGTGCCAGCAGCCAGAGCGCCGCGGGGATCGCCTACGAGCAGTACTTC
CDR3: CASSQSAAGIAYEQYF

V: TRBV6-5
J: TRBJ2-7
size: .
D: TRBD2
DNA: TGTGCCAGCGGGGGACTAGCGGGAGAGCAGTACTTC
CDR3: CASGGLAGEQYF

V: TRBV18
J: TRBJ1-1
size: .
D: .
DNA: TGTGCCAGCTCACCCCTCAGGGACGGGATGAACACTGAAGCTTTCTTT
CDR3: CASSPLRDGMNTEAFF

V: TRBV2
J: TRBJ1-6
size: .
D: .
DNA: TGTGCCAGCGACGGGGGTGGGGGGCATAATTCACCCCTCCACTTT
CDR3: CASDGGGGHNSPLHF

V: TRBV11-2
J: TRBJ1-4
size: .
D: .
DNA: TGTGCCAGCAGCTTGAGGACAGAATTTACAACTAATGAAAAACTGTTTTTT
CDR3: CASSLRTEFTTNEKLFF

V: TRBV30
J: TRBJ1-1
size: medium-sized
D: TRBD1
DNA: TGTGCCTGGAGCGCGGACAGGCGGACTGAAGCTTTCTTT
CDR3: CAWSADRRTEAFF

V: TRBV4-3
J: TRBJ2-4
size: once
D: TRBD2
DNA: TGCGCCAGCAGCCCGAGCGGGGGGAAAAACATTCAGTACTTC
CDR3: CASSPSGGKNIQYF

V: TRBV11-2
J: TRBJ2-7
size: .
D: .
DNA: TGTGCCAGCAGCTCAGTAGGGGGACACTCCTACGAGCAGTACTTC
CDR3: CASSSVGGHSYEQYF

V: TRBV6-6
J: TRBJ1-3
size: .
D: .
DNA: TGTGCCAGCAGTTACCCAGGGATCACTGGAAACACCATATATTTT
CDR3: CASSYPGITGNTIYF

V: TRBV6-5
J: TRBJ2-5
size: .
D: .
DNA: TGTGCCAGCAGTTCTGGACCCCAAGAGACCCAGTACTTC
CDR3: CASSSGPQETQYF

V: TRBV5-1
J: TRBJ1-1
size: .
D: .
DNA: TGCGCCAGCAGCTTGGAAGCCAGGGTGGAAGCTTTCTTT
CDR3: CASSLEARVEAFF

V: TRBV11-2
J: TRBJ2-2
size: .
D: .
DNA: TGTGCCAGCAGCTTACGTAGCTCGAACACCGGGGAGCTGTTTTTT
CDR3: CASSLRSSNTGELFF

V: TRBV25-1
J: TRBJ1-3
size: once
D: .
DNA: TGTGCCAGCAGTGAAATTGCAGGTTCTTCTGGAAACACCATATATTTT
CDR3: CASSEIAGSSGNTIYF

V: TRBV28
J: TRBJ2-6
size: .
D: TRBD1
DNA: TGTGCCAGCAGTTTAGACAGGGGGCCTGGGGCCAACGTCCTGACTTTC
CDR3: CASSLDRGPGANVLTF

V: TRBV11-2
J: TRBJ1-1
size: .
D: TRBD1
DNA: TGTGCCAGCAGCTTAATGACAGGGGTAGACACTGAAGCTTTCTTT
CDR3: CASSLMTGVDTEAFF

V: TRBV7-2
J: TRBJ2-7
size: .
D: TRBD2
DNA: TGTGCCAGCAGCTCAATAGCGGGGGGGCCTTACGAGCAGTACTTC
CDR3: CASSSIAGGPYEQYF

V: TRBV4-3
J: TRBJ1-6
size: .
D: .
DNA: TGCGCCAGCAGCCAAGCCCCGGTGGGGTATAATTCACCCCTCCACTTT
CDR3: CASSQAPVGYNSPLHF

V: TRBV6-1
J: TRBJ2-7
size: .
D: TRBD1
DNA: TGTGCCAGCAGCGAATCTCAGGGGGCCGGGGAGCAGTACTTC
CDR3: CASSESQGAGEQYF

V: TRBV5-1
J: TRBJ2-2
size: .
D: TRBD1
DNA: TGCGCCAGCAGCTGGGGGGGACAGGGGGCGAACACCGGGGAGCTGTTTTTT
CDR3: CASSWGGQGANTGELFF

V: TRBV7-2
J: TRBJ2-1
size: .
D: .
DNA: TGTGCCAGCAGCTTAGGCGGGTTAGGGCTCGACAAATACAATGAGCAGTTCTTC
CDR3: CASSLGGLGLDKYNEQFF

V: TRBV2
J: TRBJ1-4
size: .
D: .
DNA: TGTGCCAGCAGTGGGCAGGTTTCTAATGAAAAACTGTTTTTT
CDR3: CASSGQVSNEKLFF

V: TRBV5-1
J: TRBJ1-1
size: .
D: TRBD1
DNA: TGCGCCAGCAGCACGGGACAGGGAAACACTGAAGCTTTCTTT
CDR3: CASSTGQGNTEAFF

V: TRBV5-4
J: TRBJ2-7
size: .
D: TRBD2
DNA: TGTGCCAGCAGTCCCGGACTAGCGGGGCACTACGAGCAGTACTTC
CDR3: CASSPGLAGHYEQYF

V: TRBV7-9
J: TRBJ1-2
size: .
D: .
DNA: TGTGCCAGCACATCTGGACAGACTAACTATGGCTACACCTTC
CDR3: CASTSGQTNYGYTF

V: TRBV19
J: TRBJ1-2
size: .
D: TRBD1
DNA: TGTGCCAGTAGTATGGAGGACAGGGTCAGGGGCTACACCTTC
CDR3: CASSMEDRVRGYTF

V: TRBV5-1
J: TRBJ2-7
size: few
D: TRBD2
DNA: TGCGCCAGCAGCTTCGGGACTAGCGGGGGGGCCTCTACCTACGAGCAGTACTTC
CDR3: CASSFGTSGGASTYEQYF

V: TRBV6-4
J: TRBJ2-3
size: .
D: TRBD2
DNA: TGTGCCAGCAGTGACAGCGGGGGGGCCACAGATACGCAGTATTTT
CDR3: CASSDSGGATDTQYF

V: TRBV4-3
J: TRBJ2-2
size: .
D: .
DNA: TGCGCCAGCAGCCAAGATCGCTGGGACTTCACCGGGGAGCTGTTTTTT
CDR3: CASSQDRWDFTGELFF

V: TRBV4-1
J: TRBJ2-7
size: .
D: TRBD1
DNA: TGCGCCAGCAGCCAAGAAAGCCGGGACAGAGATAAACTCAAGCCCTCCTACGAGCAGTACTTC
CDR3: CASSQESRDRDKLKPSYEQYF

V: TRBV5-1
J: TRBJ1-1
size: .
D: TRBD1
DNA: TGCGCCAGCAGCTCCTATCGGGGGGACAGGGGAAACACTGAAGCTTTCTTT
CDR3: CASSSYRGDRGNTEAFF

V: TRBV18
J: TRBJ1-1
size: .
D: TRBD1
DNA: TGTGCCAGCTCCTCGGACAGGGGCGCCACTGAAGCTTTCTTT
CDR3: CASSSDRGATEAFF

V: TRBV5-8
J: TRBJ1-1
size: .
D: TRBD1
DNA: TGTGCCAGCAGCTTAAGGGGGCTGGGCACTGAAGCTTTCTTT
CDR3: CASSLRGLGTEAFF

V: TRBV4-2
J: TRBJ1-5
size: .
D: .
DNA: TGTGCCAGCAGCCAAGAGGGCGTTGTGGCAGGGCTTAATCAGCCCCAGCATTTT
CDR3: CASSQEGVVAGLNQPQHF

V: TRBV5-4
J: TRBJ1-3
size: .
D: .
DNA: TGTGCCAGCAGCTTTTCAGGGGCCTCGGGTGGAAACACCATATATTTT
CDR3: CASSFSGASGGNTIYF

V: TRBV5-4
J: TRBJ1-2
size: once
D: .
DNA: TGTGCCAGCGTATTCGACCGGGACCCTCGGGGCTATGGCTACACCTTC
CDR3: CASVFDRDPRGYGYTF

V: TRBV20-1
J: TRBJ2-3
size: .
D: .
DNA: TGCAGTGCTCCTCTTGGGACGAGGCAGTATTTT
CDR3: CSAPLGTRQYF

V: TRBV7-9
J: TRBJ1-5
size: few
D: .
DNA: TGTGCCAGCAGCTCTGACAGGCCTGGTAATCAGCCCCAGCATTTT
CDR3: CASSSDRPGNQPQHF

V: TRBV2
J: TRBJ1-6
size: few
D: .
DNA: TGTGCCAGCAGAGATCAGGGCGGGTCACCCCTCCACTTT
CDR3: CASRDQGGSPLHF

V: TRBV2
J: TRBJ2-7
size: .
D: .
DNA: TGTGCCAGCCGAGAGCAAGGGCCCTCCTACGAGCAGTACTTC
CDR3: CASREQGPSYEQYF

V: TRBV5-1
J: TRBJ2-2
size: .
D: .
DNA: TGCGCCAGCAGCTTGGACCGGCAGTCTGTTGGGGCGAACACCGGGGAGCTGTTTTTT
CDR3: CASSLDRQSVGANTGELFF

V: TRBV6-5
J: TRBJ2-3
size: .
D: .
DNA: TGTGCCAGCAGTTATTACGCTAGCACAGATACGCAGTATTTT
CDR3: CASSYYASTDTQYF

V: TRBV2
J: TRBJ1-2
size: few
D: .
DNA: TGTGCCAGCACCCTGAGGGGGGGAAATGGCTACACCTTC
CDR3: CASTLRGGNGYTF

V: TRBV18
J: TRBJ2-7
size: .
D: .
DNA: TGTGCCAGCTCACCGCAATCTGGACAGACTGCCTACGAGCAGTACTTC
CDR3: CASSPQSGQTAYEQYF

V: TRBV19
J: TRBJ2-1
size: .
D: TRBD2
DNA: TGTGCCACCGCAGTCTCCCTAGCGGGGGTCTGGAATGAGCAGTTCTTC
CDR3: CATAVSLAGVWNEQFF

V: TRBV7-2
J: TRBJ1-4
size: .
D: TRBD1
DNA: TGTGCCAGCAGCTCCCGACAGGGAAGGGAGGAAAAACTGTTTTTT
CDR3: CASSSRQGREEKLFF

V: TRBV7-2
J: TRBJ2-7
size: .
D: TRBD2
DNA: TGTGCCAGCAGCTTAGCCAGCGGGGGGGCTGGAGAGCAGTACTTC
CDR3: CASSLASGGAGEQYF

V: TRBV6-1
J: TRBJ1-1
size: .
D: .
DNA: TGTGCCAGCAGTGAAGGGACAGCGAACACTGAAGCTTTCTTT
CDR3: CASSEGTANTEAFF

V: TRBV27
J: TRBJ2-7
size: .
D: TRBD1
DNA: TGTGCCAGCAGTGTAAATCCGGGACAGACCTACGAGCAGTACTTC
CDR3: CASSVNPGQTYEQYF

V: TRBV10-1
J: TRBJ1-5
size: .
D: .
DNA: TGCGCCAGCAGTGAGTCGCGGGGGTTCGATCAGCCCCAGCATTTT
CDR3: CASSESRGFDQPQHF

V: TRBV10-3
J: TRBJ2-3
size: .
D: TRBD2
DNA: TGTGCCATCAGTGAGTCTAGCGGGGTTATAACAGATACGCAGTATTTT
CDR3: CAISESSGVITDTQYF

V: TRBV5-5
J: TRBJ2-3
size: .
D: .
DNA: TGTGCCAGCAGTCCACTACCAGGAGATACGCAGTATTTT
CDR3: CASSPLPGDTQYF

V: TRBV7-2
J: TRBJ1-3
size: .
D: .
DNA: TGTGCCAGCAGCTGGGGGGCGGGAAGCTCTGGAAACACCATATATTTT
CDR3: CASSWGAGSSGNTIYF

V: TRBV6-5
J: TRBJ2-7
size: .
D: .
DNA: TGTGCCAGCAGTTACTCTACCCCCCCCGCCGAGCAGTACTTC
CDR3: CASSYSTPPAEQYF

V: TRBV6-1
J: TRBJ2-4
size: .
D: .
DNA: TGTGCCAGCAGTGAAAAGAAGAGACTTTCTAGAAACATTCAGTACTTC
CDR3: CASSEKKRLSRNIQYF

V: TRBV29-1
J: TRBJ2-1
size: .
D: .
DNA: TGCAGCGTTGAGGGGATCCTCTACAATGAGCAGTTCTTC
CDR3: CSVEGILYNEQFF

V: TRBV7-3
J: TRBJ2-1
size: .
D: .
DNA: TGTGCCAGCAGCCAGGGGGGCAGATACAATGAGCAGTTCTTC
CDR3: CASSQGGRYNEQFF